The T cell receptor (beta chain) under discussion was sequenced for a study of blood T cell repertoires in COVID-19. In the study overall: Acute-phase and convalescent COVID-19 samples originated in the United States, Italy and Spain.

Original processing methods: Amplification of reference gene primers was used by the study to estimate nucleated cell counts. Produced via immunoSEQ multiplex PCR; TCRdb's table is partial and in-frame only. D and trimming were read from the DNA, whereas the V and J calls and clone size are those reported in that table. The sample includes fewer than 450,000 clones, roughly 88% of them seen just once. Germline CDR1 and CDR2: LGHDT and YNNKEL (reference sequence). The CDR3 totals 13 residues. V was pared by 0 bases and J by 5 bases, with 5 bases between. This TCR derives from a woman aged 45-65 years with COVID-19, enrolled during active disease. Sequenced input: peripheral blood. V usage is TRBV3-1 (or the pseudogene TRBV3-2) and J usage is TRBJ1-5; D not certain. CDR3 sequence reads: CASSQDPDQPQHF. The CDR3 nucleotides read TGTGCCAGCAGCCAAGATCCAGATCAGCCCCAGCATTTT.